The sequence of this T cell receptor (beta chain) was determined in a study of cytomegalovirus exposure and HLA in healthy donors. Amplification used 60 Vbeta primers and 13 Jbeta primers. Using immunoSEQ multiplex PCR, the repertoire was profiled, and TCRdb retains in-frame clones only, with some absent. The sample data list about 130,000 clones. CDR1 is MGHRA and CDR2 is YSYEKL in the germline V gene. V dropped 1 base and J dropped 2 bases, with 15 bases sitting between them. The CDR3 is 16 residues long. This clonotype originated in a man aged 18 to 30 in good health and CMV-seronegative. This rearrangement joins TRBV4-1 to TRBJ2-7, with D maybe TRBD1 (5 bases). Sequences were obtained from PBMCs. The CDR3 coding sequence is TGCGCCAGCAGCCAAGGATCTGGTCAGGGCACCTACGAGCAGTACTTC. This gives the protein CASSQGSGQGTYEQYF.